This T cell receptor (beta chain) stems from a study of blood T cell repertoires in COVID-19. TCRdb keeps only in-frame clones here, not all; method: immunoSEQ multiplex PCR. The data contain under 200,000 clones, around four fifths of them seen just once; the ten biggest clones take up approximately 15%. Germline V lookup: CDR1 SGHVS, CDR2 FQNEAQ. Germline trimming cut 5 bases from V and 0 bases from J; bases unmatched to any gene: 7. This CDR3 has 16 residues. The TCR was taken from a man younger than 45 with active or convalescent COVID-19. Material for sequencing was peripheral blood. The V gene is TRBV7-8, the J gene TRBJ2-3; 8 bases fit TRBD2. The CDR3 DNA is TGTGCCAGCAGCCCACTCCCGGGGGGGAGCACAGATACGCAGTATTTT. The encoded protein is CASSPLPGGSTDTQYF.